This T cell receptor beta chain was profiled in a study of patients and donors after allogeneic stem cell transplantation. TCRdb analysed the RT-PCR reads with MiXCR anew, one entry per CDR3 protein. The table includes about a million distinct CDR3 sequences, about 20% detected once. Trimming pared 3 bases from V and 10 bases from J, leaving 12 bases between. CDR1 and CDR2 (germline): ENHRY, SYGVKD. The CDR3 consists of 13 residues. The sequence was obtained from a human donor who was either an allogeneic HSCT recipient or a stem cell or donor lymphocyte infusion donor (not recorded which). It is not recorded whose cells these are; they may come from a transplant donor. The specimen was blood, either unsorted or a sorted T cell fraction (not recorded which). The rearrangement uses TRBV10-3 and TRBJ2-2, with D unresolved. CDR3 sequence (DNA): TGTGCCATCAGTGACGGAGCCACCACGGAGCTGTTTTTT. It specifies CAISDGATTELFF.